This TCR beta chain derives from a study of PD-L1 blockade in urothelial cancer. Overall study context: T cells were recovered from blood samples at a median of around 130,000.

The CDR3 loop spans 15 amino acids. Germline values: CDR1 SGHKS, CDR2 YYEKEE (reference sequence). V lost 4 bases to trimming and J lost 0 bases, with 13 bases between them. The repertoire was sequenced with immunoSEQ multiplex PCR; TCRdb's copy has only in-frame clones and lacks some. Among 45,000 or so clones listed, approximately 90% were seen once. This clone was seen a single time. The sequencing here drew on PBMCs, taken around atezolizumab (anti-PD-L1) treatment. The chain uses TRBV5-5 and TRBJ1-2; D is possibly TRBD1 (5 bases). The clonotype comes from a man older than 75 with urothelial cancer. CDR3 sequence (DNA): TGTGCCAGCAGCCGCGAGACAGTTGCTAACTATGGCTACACCTTC. Translated, it gives CASSRETVANYGYTF. The full variable domain, its missing parts supplied by reference TRBV5-5 and TRBJ1-2, is DAGVTQSPTHLIKTRGQQVTLRCSPISGHKSVSWYQQVLGQGPQFIFQYYEKEERGRGNFPDRFSARQFPNYSSELNVNALLLGDSALYLCASSRETVANYGYTFGSGTRLTVV.